Here is one T cell receptor (beta chain) with its context. Its antigen is as yet unknown. The record originates from a study of beta chain features in type 1 diabetes. Broader study findings: TCRB CDR3s were moderately but significantly shorter in Type 1 diabetes patients in all four CD4+ subsets. Cells with high TCR expression could be over-represented by cDNA sequencing.

Purity (above 98%) was reached by all sorted populations. Reverse transcribing all isolated RNA meant expressed TCRB transcripts were sequenced. Sequencing was performed with immunoSEQ multiplex PCR; in TCRdb, only in-frame clones are kept and a portion is missing. The table includes about 700,000 clones, roughly 13% detected once. The CDR3 consists of 17 residues. Per the germline V gene, CDR1 is SGHNT and CDR2 is YYREEE (reference sequence). The J segment lost 2 bases and the V segment lost 1 base, leaving 6 bases of the junction unmatched. The sequenced sample was naive CD4+ T cells from blood. The gene calls are TRBV5-4 and TRBJ2-7, with 13 bases matching TRBD2. The receptor was derived from a young man with type 1 diabetes. CDR3 DNA sequence: TGTGCCAGCAGCTTGCGACTAGCGGGGGGCGGGACCTACGAGCAGTACTTC. This translates into CASSLRLAGGGTYEQYF.